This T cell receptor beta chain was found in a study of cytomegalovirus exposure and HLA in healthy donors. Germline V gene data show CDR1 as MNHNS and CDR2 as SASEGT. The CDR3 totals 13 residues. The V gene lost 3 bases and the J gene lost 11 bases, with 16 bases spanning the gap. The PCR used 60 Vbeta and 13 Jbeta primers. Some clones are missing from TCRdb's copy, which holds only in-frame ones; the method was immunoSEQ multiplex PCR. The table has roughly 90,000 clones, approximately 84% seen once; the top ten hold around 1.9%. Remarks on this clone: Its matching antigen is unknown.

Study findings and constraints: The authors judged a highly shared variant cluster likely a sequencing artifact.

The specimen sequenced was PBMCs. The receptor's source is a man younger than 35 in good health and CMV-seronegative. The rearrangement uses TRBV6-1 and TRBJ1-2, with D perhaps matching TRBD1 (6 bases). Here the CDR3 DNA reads TGTGCCAGCAGTGATGGCAGGGGCTTTTATTACACCTTC. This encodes CASSDGRGFYYTF.